This is a list of T cell receptor beta chains from one sample in a study of shared clonotypes between healthy human individuals. Sequencing was performed with immunoSEQ multiplex PCR; in TCRdb, only in-frame clones are kept and a portion is missing. The table includes approximately 2.3 million clones, 93% detected once. Sequenced: naive CD4+ T cells from PBMCs. These receptors all stem from a man aged 18 to 30 in good health. Some clones in this sample may be carry-over from other donors' samples. Both conserved end residues are part of each CDR3. A D gene is named only where the DNA matches it firmly. Part of the rows lack a size; the others show once, few, many or a class for expanded clones.

CDR3aa: CASRPVPIAYEQYF
CDR3nt: TGTGCCAGCAGGCCGGTTCCTATTGCCTACGAGCAGTACTTC
d_gene: NA
j_gene: TRBJ2-7
abundance: NA
v_gene: TRBV6-5

CDR3aa: CATSRDLGQPQHF
CDR3nt: TGTGCCACCAGCAGAGATCTAGGGCAGCCCCAGCATTTT
d_gene: NA
j_gene: TRBJ1-5
abundance: NA
v_gene: TRBV15

CDR3aa: CASSLGTVSYEQYF
CDR3nt: TGTGCCAGCAGCTTAGGGACAGTGAGCTACGAGCAGTACTTC
d_gene: TRBD1
j_gene: TRBJ2-7
abundance: NA
v_gene: TRBV5-6

CDR3aa: CSAGGGTFNEQFF
CDR3nt: TGCAGCGCCGGGGGCGGGACTTTCAATGAGCAGTTCTTC
d_gene: NA
j_gene: TRBJ2-1
abundance: NA
v_gene: TRBV29-1

CDR3aa: CASSPRRNTEAFF
CDR3nt: TGTGCCAGCAGTCCTAGGAGGAACACTGAAGCTTTCTTT
d_gene: NA
j_gene: TRBJ1-1
abundance: few
v_gene: TRBV28

CDR3aa: CAIQGAPSTEAFF
CDR3nt: TGTGCCATACAGGGGGCGCCGAGCACTGAAGCTTTCTTT
d_gene: TRBD1
j_gene: TRBJ1-1
abundance: NA
v_gene: TRBV6-5

CDR3aa: CASSPLRGGEGFF
CDR3nt: TGTGCCAGCAGCCCCCTCCGTGGGGGCGAAGGGTTCTTC
d_gene: NA
j_gene: TRBJ2-1
abundance: NA
v_gene: TRBV7-2

CDR3aa: CASSLVLIGPRHF
CDR3nt: TGTGCCAGCAGCTTAGTATTAATTGGGCCGCGGCATTTT
d_gene: NA
j_gene: TRBJ1-3
abundance: NA
v_gene: TRBV7-8

CDR3aa: CASSLYGTYEQYF
CDR3nt: TGTGCCAGCAGCTTGTACGGAACCTACGAGCAGTACTTC
d_gene: NA
j_gene: TRBJ2-7
abundance: NA
v_gene: TRBV5-4

CDR3aa: CASSTGLSNEQFF
CDR3nt: TGCGCCAGCAGCACGGGACTGTCCAATGAGCAGTTCTTC
d_gene: NA
j_gene: TRBJ2-1
abundance: NA
v_gene: TRBV5-1

CDR3aa: CASSPGFPVGPQYF
CDR3nt: TGTGCCAGCAGTCCTGGGTTTCCGGTGGGGCCCCAGTATTTT
d_gene: NA
j_gene: TRBJ2-3
abundance: NA
v_gene: TRBV2

CDR3aa: CASSPLAGPYNEQFF
CDR3nt: TGTGCCAGCTCACCACTAGCGGGACCGTACAATGAGCAGTTCTTC
d_gene: TRBD2
j_gene: TRBJ2-1
abundance: NA
v_gene: TRBV18

CDR3aa: CASSLPGTGSSYEQYF
CDR3nt: TGTGCCAGCAGTTTACCCGGGACAGGAAGCTCCTACGAGCAGTACTTC
d_gene: TRBD1
j_gene: TRBJ2-7
abundance: NA
v_gene: TRBV28

CDR3aa: CASSSGQPNEKLFF
CDR3nt: TGTGCCAGCAGCTCGGGGCAGCCTAATGAAAAACTGTTTTTT
d_gene: NA
j_gene: TRBJ1-4
abundance: NA
v_gene: TRBV28

CDR3aa: CASSWGTPSYGYTF
CDR3nt: TGTGCCAGTAGTTGGGGGACACCTTCGTATGGCTACACCTTC
d_gene: NA
j_gene: TRBJ1-2
abundance: NA
v_gene: TRBV19

CDR3aa: CVRSPTSGVNTGELFF
CDR3nt: TGTGTCAGAAGCCCGACTAGCGGGGTTAACACCGGGGAGCTGTTTTTT
d_gene: NA
j_gene: TRBJ2-2
abundance: NA
v_gene: TRBV7-5

CDR3aa: CASGPSGTLNTQYF
CDR3nt: TGTGCCAGCGGACCTAGCGGGACTTTGAATACGCAGTATTTT
d_gene: TRBD2
j_gene: TRBJ2-3
abundance: NA
v_gene: TRBV2

CDR3aa: CAISEREETQYF
CDR3nt: TGTGCCATCAGTGAGAGGGAAGAGACCCAGTACTTC
d_gene: NA
j_gene: TRBJ2-5
abundance: NA
v_gene: TRBV10-3

CDR3aa: CASSEVTGTISYNEQFF
CDR3nt: TGTGCCAGCAGTGAAGTCACAGGGACTATCTCCTACAATGAGCAGTTCTTC
d_gene: NA
j_gene: TRBJ2-1
abundance: NA
v_gene: TRBV6-1

CDR3aa: CASSLVPHSYEQYF
CDR3nt: TGCGCCAGCAGCTTGGTTCCTCATTCCTACGAGCAGTACTTC
d_gene: NA
j_gene: TRBJ2-7
abundance: NA
v_gene: TRBV5-1

CDR3aa: CATTDSGRFYNEQFF
CDR3nt: TGTGCCACCACGGACAGCGGGAGGTTCTACAATGAGCAGTTCTTC
d_gene: TRBD2
j_gene: TRBJ2-1
abundance: NA
v_gene: TRBV15

CDR3aa: CASSHLRGTSAVNEQFF
CDR3nt: TGTGCCAGCAGCCACCTTCGGGGAACTTCAGCCGTCAATGAGCAGTTCTTC
d_gene: NA
j_gene: TRBJ2-1
abundance: NA
v_gene: TRBV9

CDR3aa: CASSQDTGRQSGYTF
CDR3nt: TGCGCCAGCAGCCAAGATACCGGCAGACAAAGCGGCTACACCTTC
d_gene: NA
j_gene: TRBJ1-2
abundance: NA
v_gene: TRBV4-3

CDR3aa: CASRRTGRNTGELFF
CDR3nt: TGTGCCAGCAGAAGGACAGGGAGGAACACCGGGGAGCTGTTTTTT
d_gene: TRBD1
j_gene: TRBJ2-2
abundance: NA
v_gene: TRBV27

CDR3aa: CASSNINGGVPGELFF
CDR3nt: TGTGCCAGCAGTAACATCAACGGAGGGGTCCCCGGGGAGCTGTTTTTT
d_gene: NA
j_gene: TRBJ2-2
abundance: few
v_gene: TRBV6-6

CDR3aa: CASSLGLAGGTDTQYF
CDR3nt: TGTGCCAGCAGCTTAGGACTAGCGGGGGGCACAGATACGCAGTATTTT
d_gene: TRBD2
j_gene: TRBJ2-3
abundance: NA
v_gene: TRBV7-2

CDR3aa: CASSIGQGNGYTF
CDR3nt: TGTGCCAGTAGTATAGGACAGGGGAATGGCTACACCTTC
d_gene: TRBD1
j_gene: TRBJ1-2
abundance: NA
v_gene: TRBV19

CDR3aa: CASSPRLAGGLFF
CDR3nt: TGTGCCAGCAGCCCCAGACTAGCGGGAGGTCTGTTCTTC
d_gene: TRBD2
j_gene: TRBJ2-1
abundance: NA
v_gene: TRBV7-9

CDR3aa: CASSDLGQGDQPQHF
CDR3nt: TGTGCCAGCAGTGACCTAGGACAGGGTGATCAACCCCAGCATTTT
d_gene: TRBD1
j_gene: TRBJ1-5
abundance: NA
v_gene: TRBV25-1

CDR3aa: CASKVGYGGQDTQYF
CDR3nt: TGCGCCAGCAAAGTCGGTTACGGGGGGCAGGATACGCAGTATTTT
d_gene: NA
j_gene: TRBJ2-3
abundance: NA
v_gene: TRBV10-2

CDR3aa: CSGGVNEKLFF
CDR3nt: TGCAGCGGGGGGGTTAATGAAAAACTGTTTTTT
d_gene: NA
j_gene: TRBJ1-4
abundance: NA
v_gene: TRBV20-1

CDR3aa: CASSSRDRGVSEKLFF
CDR3nt: TGTGCCAGCAGCTCGCGGGACAGGGGAGTGAGTGAAAAACTGTTTTTT
d_gene: TRBD1
j_gene: TRBJ1-4
abundance: NA
v_gene: TRBV11-2

CDR3aa: CSAQNGAGFRETQYF
CDR3nt: TGCAGCGCTCAGAACGGAGCAGGGTTTAGAGAGACCCAGTACTTC
d_gene: NA
j_gene: TRBJ2-5
abundance: NA
v_gene: TRBV29-1

CDR3aa: CASSRHFRDRVNTEAFF
CDR3nt: TGTGCCAGCAGCAGACACTTCCGGGACAGGGTGAACACTGAAGCTTTCTTT
d_gene: TRBD1
j_gene: TRBJ1-1
abundance: NA
v_gene: TRBV13

CDR3aa: CASRQDPNTGELFF
CDR3nt: TGTGCCAGCAGACAGGACCCGAACACCGGGGAGCTGTTTTTT
d_gene: NA
j_gene: TRBJ2-2
abundance: NA
v_gene: TRBV6-4

CDR3aa: CPGAAYEQFF
CDR3nt: TGCCCCGGGGCAGCATATGAGCAGTTCTTC
d_gene: NA
j_gene: TRBJ2-1
abundance: NA
v_gene: TRBV5-1

CDR3aa: CASSEGSSTDTQYF
CDR3nt: TGTGCCAGCAGTGAAGGGTCCAGCACAGATACGCAGTATTTT
d_gene: NA
j_gene: TRBJ2-3
abundance: NA
v_gene: TRBV2

CDR3aa: CASSTFSSFGQFF
CDR3nt: TGTGCCAGCAGCACCTTTAGCAGCTTCGGGCAGTTCTTC
d_gene: NA
j_gene: TRBJ2-1
abundance: NA
v_gene: TRBV28

CDR3aa: CASSAQGGEPDTQYF
CDR3nt: TGTGCCAGCAGTGCACAGGGAGGAGAGCCAGATACGCAGTATTTT
d_gene: NA
j_gene: TRBJ2-3
abundance: NA
v_gene: TRBV2

CDR3aa: CASSLVGSEQFF
CDR3nt: TGTGCCAGCAGCTTGGTGGGGAGTGAGCAGTTCTTC
d_gene: NA
j_gene: TRBJ2-1
abundance: NA
v_gene: TRBV5-4

CDR3aa: CAWSLRVVTEAFF
CDR3nt: TGTGCCTGGAGTCTTAGGGTGGTCACTGAAGCTTTCTTT
d_gene: NA
j_gene: TRBJ1-1
abundance: NA
v_gene: TRBV30

CDR3aa: CASSEAGVSTDTQYF
CDR3nt: TGTGCCAGCAGTGAAGCGGGGGTTAGCACAGATACGCAGTATTTT
d_gene: NA
j_gene: TRBJ2-3
abundance: NA
v_gene: TRBV6-1

CDR3aa: CSVSTQGYTEAFF
CDR3nt: TGCAGCGTTTCCACACAGGGTTACACTGAAGCTTTCTTT
d_gene: NA
j_gene: TRBJ1-1
abundance: NA
v_gene: TRBV29-1

CDR3aa: CASRWDSNQPQHF
CDR3nt: TGCGCCAGCAGGTGGGATAGCAATCAGCCCCAGCATTTT
d_gene: NA
j_gene: TRBJ1-5
abundance: few
v_gene: TRBV5-1

CDR3aa: CASSSNSGRAGNEQFF
CDR3nt: TGTGCCAGCAGTTCCAATAGCGGGAGAGCGGGCAATGAGCAGTTCTTC
d_gene: TRBD2
j_gene: TRBJ2-1
abundance: NA
v_gene: TRBV6-5

CDR3aa: CASSGTGGKSGELFF
CDR3nt: TGTGCCAGCAGTGGGACAGGGGGCAAATCCGGGGAGCTGTTTTTT
d_gene: TRBD1
j_gene: TRBJ2-2
abundance: NA
v_gene: TRBV6-5

CDR3aa: CAWSVRASSYEQYF
CDR3nt: TGTGCCTGGAGTGTACGAGCAAGCTCCTACGAGCAGTACTTC
d_gene: NA
j_gene: TRBJ2-7
abundance: NA
v_gene: TRBV30

CDR3aa: CASSYSRSTEQYF
CDR3nt: TGTGCCAGCAGTTACTCGCGGAGCACCGAGCAGTACTTC
d_gene: NA
j_gene: TRBJ2-7
abundance: few
v_gene: TRBV6-5

CDR3aa: CATSRDLRQANTEAFF
CDR3nt: TGTGCCACCAGCAGAGATCTGCGACAGGCGAACACTGAAGCTTTCTTT
d_gene: NA
j_gene: TRBJ1-1
abundance: once
v_gene: TRBV15

CDR3aa: CASSPFGGRNEQYF
CDR3nt: TGTGCCAGCAGCCCCTTCGGGGGGAGGAACGAGCAGTACTTC
d_gene: TRBD2
j_gene: TRBJ2-7
abundance: NA
v_gene: TRBV9